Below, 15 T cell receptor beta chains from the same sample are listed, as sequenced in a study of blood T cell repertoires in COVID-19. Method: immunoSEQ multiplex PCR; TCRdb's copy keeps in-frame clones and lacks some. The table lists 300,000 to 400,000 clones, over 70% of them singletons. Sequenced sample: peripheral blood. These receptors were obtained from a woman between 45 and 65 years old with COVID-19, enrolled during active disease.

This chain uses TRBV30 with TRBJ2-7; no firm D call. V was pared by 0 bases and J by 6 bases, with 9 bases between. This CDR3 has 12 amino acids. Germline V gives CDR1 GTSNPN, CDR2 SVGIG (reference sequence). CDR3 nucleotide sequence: TGTGCCTGGAGTGTATCCGTGTTCGAGCAGTACTTC. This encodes CAWSVSVFEQYF.

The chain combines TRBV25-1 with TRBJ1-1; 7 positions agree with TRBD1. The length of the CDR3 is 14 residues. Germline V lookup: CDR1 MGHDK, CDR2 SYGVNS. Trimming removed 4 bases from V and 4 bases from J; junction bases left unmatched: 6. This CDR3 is CASSALGGGTEAFF. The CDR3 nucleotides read TGTGCCAGCAGTGCCCTAGGGGGCGGCACTGAAGCTTTCTTT.

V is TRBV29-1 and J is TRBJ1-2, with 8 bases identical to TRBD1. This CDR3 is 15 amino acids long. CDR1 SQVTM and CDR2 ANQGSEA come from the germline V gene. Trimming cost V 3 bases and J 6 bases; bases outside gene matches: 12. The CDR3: CSVERTGTEGDGYTF. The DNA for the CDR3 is TGCAGCGTTGAGAGGACAGGGACCGAGGGAGATGGCTACACCTTC. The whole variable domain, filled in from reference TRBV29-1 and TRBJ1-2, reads SAVISQKPSRDICQRGTSLTIQCQVDSQVTMMFWYRQQPGQSLTLIATANQGSEATYESGFVIDKFPISRPNLTFSTLTVSNMSPEDSSIYLCSVERTGTEGDGYTFGSGTRLTVV.

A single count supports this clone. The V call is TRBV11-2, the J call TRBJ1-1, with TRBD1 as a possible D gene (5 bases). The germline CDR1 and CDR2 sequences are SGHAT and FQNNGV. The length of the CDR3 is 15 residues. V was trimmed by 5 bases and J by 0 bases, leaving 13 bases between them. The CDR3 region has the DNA TGTGCCAGCAGCCCCAGACAGAACATGAACACTGAAGCTTTCTTT. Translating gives CASSPRQNMNTEAFF.

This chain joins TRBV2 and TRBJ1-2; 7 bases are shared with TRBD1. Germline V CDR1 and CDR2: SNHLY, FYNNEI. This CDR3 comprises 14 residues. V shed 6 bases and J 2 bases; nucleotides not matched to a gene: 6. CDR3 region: CASSAQGMNYGYTF. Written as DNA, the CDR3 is TGTGCCAGCAGCGCACAGGGGATGAACTATGGCTACACCTTC.

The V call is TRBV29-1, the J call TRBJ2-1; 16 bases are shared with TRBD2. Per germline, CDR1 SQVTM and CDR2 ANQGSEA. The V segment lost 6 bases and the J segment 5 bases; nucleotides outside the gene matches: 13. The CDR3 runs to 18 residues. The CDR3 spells CSVAGTSGRDAYNNEQFF. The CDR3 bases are TGCAGCGTCGCCGGGACTAGCGGGAGGGATGCATACAACAATGAGCAGTTCTTC.

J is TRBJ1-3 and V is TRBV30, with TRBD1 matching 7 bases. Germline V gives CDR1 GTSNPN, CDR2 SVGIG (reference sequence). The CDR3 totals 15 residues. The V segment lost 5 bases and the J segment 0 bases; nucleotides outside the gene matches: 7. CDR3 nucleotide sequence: TGTGCCTGGGCAAGGGACAGTTTCTCTGGAAACACCATATATTTT. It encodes CAWARDSFSGNTIYF.

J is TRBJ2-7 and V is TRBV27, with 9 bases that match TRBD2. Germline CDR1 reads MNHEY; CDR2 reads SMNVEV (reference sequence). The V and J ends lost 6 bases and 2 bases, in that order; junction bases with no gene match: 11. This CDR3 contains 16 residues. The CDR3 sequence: CASSPFYSGRTYEQYF. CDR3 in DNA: TGTGCCAGCAGCCCGTTCTATAGCGGGAGAACCTACGAGCAGTACTTC.

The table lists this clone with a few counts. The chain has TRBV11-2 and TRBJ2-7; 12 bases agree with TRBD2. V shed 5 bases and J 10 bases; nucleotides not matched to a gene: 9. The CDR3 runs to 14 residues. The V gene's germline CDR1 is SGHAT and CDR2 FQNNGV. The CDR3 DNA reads TGTGCCAGCAGCCCACCCGGACTAGCGGGGACTCAGTACTTC. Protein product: CASSPPGLAGTQYF.

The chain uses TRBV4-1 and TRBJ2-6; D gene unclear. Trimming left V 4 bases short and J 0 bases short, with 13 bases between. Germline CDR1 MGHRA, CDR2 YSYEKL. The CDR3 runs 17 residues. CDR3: CASSPTTVLSGANVLTF. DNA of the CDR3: TGCGCCAGCAGCCCGACCACAGTGCTCTCTGGGGCCAACGTCCTGACTTTC.

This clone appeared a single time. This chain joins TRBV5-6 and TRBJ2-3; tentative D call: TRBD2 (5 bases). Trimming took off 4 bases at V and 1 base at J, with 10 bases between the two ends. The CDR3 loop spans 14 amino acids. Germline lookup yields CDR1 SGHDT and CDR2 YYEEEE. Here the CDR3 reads CASSAEAGTDTQYF. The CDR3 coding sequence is TGTGCCAGCAGCGCGGAGGCAGGCACAGATACGCAGTATTTT. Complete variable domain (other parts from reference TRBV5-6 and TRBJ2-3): DAGVTQSPTHLIKTRGQQVTLRCSPKSGHDTVSWYQQALGQGPQFIFQYYEEEERQRGNFPDRFSGHQFPNYSSELNVNALLLGDSALYLCASSAEAGTDTQYFGPGTRLTVL.

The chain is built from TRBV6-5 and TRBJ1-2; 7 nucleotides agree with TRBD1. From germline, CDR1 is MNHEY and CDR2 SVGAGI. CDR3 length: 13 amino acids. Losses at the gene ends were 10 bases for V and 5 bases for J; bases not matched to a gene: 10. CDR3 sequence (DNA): TGTGCCACCAAACTCCGGGACAGTTATGGCTACACCTTC. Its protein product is CATKLRDSYGYTF.

CDR3 in amino acids: CASREEGTQYF. CDR3 DNA sequence: TGTGCCAGCAGGGAGGAGGGTACGCAGTATTTT. V is TRBV2 and J is TRBJ2-3; D possibly corresponds to TRBD2 (6 bases). Between the trimmed V and J ends, which lost 6 bases and 8 bases, there was a span of 9 bases. Germline V gives CDR1 SNHLY, CDR2 FYNNEI. The CDR3 sequence is 11 residues long.

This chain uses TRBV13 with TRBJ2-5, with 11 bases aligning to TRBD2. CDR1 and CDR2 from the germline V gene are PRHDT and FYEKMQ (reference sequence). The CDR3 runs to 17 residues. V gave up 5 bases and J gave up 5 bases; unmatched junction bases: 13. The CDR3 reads CASSPGGVAGGSETQYF. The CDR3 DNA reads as TGTGCCAGCAGCCCGGGGGGGGTAGCGGGAGGGTCTGAGACCCAGTACTTC.

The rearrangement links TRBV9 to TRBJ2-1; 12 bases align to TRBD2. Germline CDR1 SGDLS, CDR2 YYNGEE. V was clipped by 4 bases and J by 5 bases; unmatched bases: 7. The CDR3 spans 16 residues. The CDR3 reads CASSSVRLAGDNEQFF. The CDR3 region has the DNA TGTGCCAGCAGCTCCGTCCGACTAGCGGGAGACAATGAGCAGTTCTTC.